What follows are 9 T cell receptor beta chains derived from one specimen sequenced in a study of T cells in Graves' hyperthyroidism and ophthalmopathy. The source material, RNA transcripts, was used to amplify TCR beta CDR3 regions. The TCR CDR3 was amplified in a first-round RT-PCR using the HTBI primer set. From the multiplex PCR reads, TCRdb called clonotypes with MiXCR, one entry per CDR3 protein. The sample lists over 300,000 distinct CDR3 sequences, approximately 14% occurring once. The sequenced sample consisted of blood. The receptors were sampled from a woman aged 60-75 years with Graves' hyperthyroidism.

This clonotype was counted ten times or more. Here the CDR3 DNA reads TGTGCCAGCAGCGCGCGGGACGGGGCCTATGGCTACACCTTC. This sequence encodes CASSARDGAYGYTF. V is TRBV9 and J is TRBJ1-2; possible D gene TRBD1, 5 bases. Germline CDR1 reads SGDLS; CDR2 reads YYNGEE. This CDR3 is 14 amino acids long. Trimming took off 3 bases at V and 4 bases at J, with 13 bases between the two ends.

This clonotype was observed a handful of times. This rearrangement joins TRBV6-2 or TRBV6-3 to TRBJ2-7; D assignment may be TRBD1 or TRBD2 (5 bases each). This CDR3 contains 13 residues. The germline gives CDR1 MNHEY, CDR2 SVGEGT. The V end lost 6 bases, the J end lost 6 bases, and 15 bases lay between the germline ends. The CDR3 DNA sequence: TGTGCCAGCAGACCAACCACGAGGGGCGAGCAGTACTTC. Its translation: CASRPTTRGEQYF.

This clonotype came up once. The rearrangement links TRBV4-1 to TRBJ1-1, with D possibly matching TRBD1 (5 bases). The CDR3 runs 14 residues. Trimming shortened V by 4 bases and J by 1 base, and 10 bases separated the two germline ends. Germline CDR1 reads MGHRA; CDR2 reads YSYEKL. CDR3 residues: CASSPVRGNTEAFF. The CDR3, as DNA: TGCGCCAGCAGCCCCGTGAGGGGGAACACTGAAGCTTTCTTT.

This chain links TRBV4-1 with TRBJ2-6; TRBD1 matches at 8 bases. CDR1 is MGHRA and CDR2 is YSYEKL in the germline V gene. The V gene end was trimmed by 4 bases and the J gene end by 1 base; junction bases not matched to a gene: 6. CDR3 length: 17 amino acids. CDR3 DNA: TGCGCCAGCAGCCGAGGACAGGGAAGATCTGGGGCCAACGTCCTGACTTTC. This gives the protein CASSRGQGRSGANVLTF.

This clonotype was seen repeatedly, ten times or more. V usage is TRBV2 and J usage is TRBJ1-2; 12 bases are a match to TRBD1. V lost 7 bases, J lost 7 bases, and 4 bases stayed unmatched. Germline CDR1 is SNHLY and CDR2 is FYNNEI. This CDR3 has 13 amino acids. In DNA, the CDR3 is TGTGCCAGCACTAGGGACAGGGGGCTTGGCTACACCTTC. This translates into CASTRDRGLGYTF.

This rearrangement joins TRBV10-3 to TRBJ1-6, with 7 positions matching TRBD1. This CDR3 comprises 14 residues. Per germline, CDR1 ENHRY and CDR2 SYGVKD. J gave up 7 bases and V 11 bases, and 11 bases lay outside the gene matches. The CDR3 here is CAAQGTANNSPLHF. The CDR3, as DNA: TGTGCCGCTCAAGGGACAGCCAACAATTCACCCCTCCACTTT.

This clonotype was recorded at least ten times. This CDR3 reads CASSPGRENTEAFF. The CDR3 DNA reads as TGTGCCAGCTCACCGGGCAGGGAGAACACTGAAGCTTTCTTT. The chain carries TRBV18 and TRBJ1-1; perhaps TRBD1 as D (5 bases). V was clipped by 3 bases and J by 1 base, with 9 bases between them. CDR1 KGHSH and CDR2 LQKENI come from the germline V gene. The CDR3 extends over 14 amino acids.

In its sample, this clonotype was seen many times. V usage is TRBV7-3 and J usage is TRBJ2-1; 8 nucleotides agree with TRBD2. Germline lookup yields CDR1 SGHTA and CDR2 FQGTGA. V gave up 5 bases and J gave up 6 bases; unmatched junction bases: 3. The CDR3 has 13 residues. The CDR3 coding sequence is TGTGCCAGCAGCCCAGGGACTAGCAATGAGCAGTTCTTC. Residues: CASSPGTSNEQFF.

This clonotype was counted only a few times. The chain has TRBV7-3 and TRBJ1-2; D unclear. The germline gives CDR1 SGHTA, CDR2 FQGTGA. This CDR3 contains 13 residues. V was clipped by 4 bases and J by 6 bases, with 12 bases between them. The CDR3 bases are TGTGCCAGCAGCTCCAACACAGCGAATGGCTACACCTTC. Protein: CASSSNTANGYTF.